This T cell receptor beta chain stems from a study of T cell responses to AZD1222 COVID-19 vaccine. This clone was counted between two and nine times. Its antigen is not known. Notes on the study in general: Of spike-specific TCRs, nearly half reportedly target regions left unmutated in variants. Possibly, clonal diversity was underestimated; donors were largely white British and included more females. Baseline seropositivity occurred in only a handful of AZD1222 recipients.

Produced via immunoSEQ multiplex PCR; TCRdb's table is partial and in-frame only. Among tens of thousands of clones listed, roughly 88% were seen once. Per germline, CDR1 MNHEY and CDR2 SVGAGI. The CDR3 length is 16 residues. The junction had 7 bases not matched to a gene; V was cut back by 3 bases and J by 3 bases. Sample: peripheral blood, taken on day 0 of MenACWY control vaccination. This rearrangement joins TRBV6-5 to TRBJ2-1; 8 bases align to TRBD2. This receptor was identified in an adult in good health. The chain's CDR3 is CASSYRGSGIYNEQFF. The CDR3 DNA follows: TGTGCCAGCAGTTATCGGGGTAGCGGGATCTACAATGAGCAGTTCTTC.